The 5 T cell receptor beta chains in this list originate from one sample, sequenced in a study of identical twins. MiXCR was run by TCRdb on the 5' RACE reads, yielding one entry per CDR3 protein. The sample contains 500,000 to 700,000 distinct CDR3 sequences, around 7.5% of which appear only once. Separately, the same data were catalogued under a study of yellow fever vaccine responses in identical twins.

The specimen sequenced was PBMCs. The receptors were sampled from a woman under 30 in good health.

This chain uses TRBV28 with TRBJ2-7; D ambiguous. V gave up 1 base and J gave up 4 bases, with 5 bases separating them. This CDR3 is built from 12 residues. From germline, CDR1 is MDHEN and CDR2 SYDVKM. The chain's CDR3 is CASSLFKYEQYF. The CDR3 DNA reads TGTGCCAGCAGTTTATTTAAGTACGAGCAGTACTTC.

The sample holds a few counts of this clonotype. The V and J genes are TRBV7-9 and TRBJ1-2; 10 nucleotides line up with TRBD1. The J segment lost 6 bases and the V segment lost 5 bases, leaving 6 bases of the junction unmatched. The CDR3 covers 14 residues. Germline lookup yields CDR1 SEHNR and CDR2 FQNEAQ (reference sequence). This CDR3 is CASSVPGTGDGYTF. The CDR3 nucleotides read TGTGCCAGCAGCGTGCCCGGGACAGGGGATGGCTACACCTTC.

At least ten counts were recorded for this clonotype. The CDR3 region has the DNA TGTGCCAGCAGTTACTCCGCCCGAGGGGGCGATAACTATGGCTACACCTTC. The encoded protein is CASSYSARGGDNYGYTF. The chain is built from TRBV6-5 and TRBJ1-2; 7 bases agree with TRBD1. Trimming at V came to 0 bases and at J to 1 base, leaving 8 bases not matched to a gene. The V gene's germline CDR1 is MNHEY and CDR2 SVGAGI. CDR3 size: 17 residues.

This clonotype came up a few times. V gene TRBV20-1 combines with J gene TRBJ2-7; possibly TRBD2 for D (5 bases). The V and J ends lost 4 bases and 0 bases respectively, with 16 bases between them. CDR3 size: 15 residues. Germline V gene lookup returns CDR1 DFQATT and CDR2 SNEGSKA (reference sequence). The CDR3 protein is CSAIRPSGSSYEQYF. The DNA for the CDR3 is TGCAGTGCTATCCGCCCAAGCGGAAGCTCCTACGAGCAGTACTTC.

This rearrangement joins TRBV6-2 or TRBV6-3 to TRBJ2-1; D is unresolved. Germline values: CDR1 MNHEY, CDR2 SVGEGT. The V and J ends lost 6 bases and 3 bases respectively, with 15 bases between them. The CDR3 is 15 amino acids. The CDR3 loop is CASRRLSWGYNEQFF. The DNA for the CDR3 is TGTGCCAGCAGACGACTTTCTTGGGGCTACAATGAGCAGTTCTTC.